This record concerns one TCR beta chain sequence. No antigen is known for it. These data belong to a study of shared clonotypes between healthy human individuals. The CDR3 extends over 14 amino acids. Trimming at V came to 1 base and at J to 6 bases, leaving 4 bases not matched to a gene. Germline-derived CDR1 and CDR2 are MGHRA and YSYEKL. Authors' analysis steps: Filtering differed because ImmunoSEQ produced junction-only sequences that carried no quality scores. TCRdb's table, derived via immunoSEQ multiplex PCR, lists solely in-frame clones and lacks some. The DNA gave D and trimming, while V, J and clone size come from that table. The table has a few hundred thousand clones, approximately 97% seen once. General observations from the study: Relative to their counterparts shared across all four donors, non-shared clonotypes exhibited diminished generation probabilities. Generally, naive subsets (rather than memory subsets) showed larger estimated richness.

V usage is TRBV4-1 and J usage is TRBJ2-3; TRBD2 matches 7 bases. The source material was naive CD4+ T cells sorted from blood. Stated subset: CD45RA+ positively selected. This clonotype was sampled from a woman aged 25 to 39 in good health. The CDR3, as DNA: TGCGCCAGCAGCCAAGGACTAGCTAGGGATACGCAGTATTTT. Its protein product is CASSQGLARDTQYF.